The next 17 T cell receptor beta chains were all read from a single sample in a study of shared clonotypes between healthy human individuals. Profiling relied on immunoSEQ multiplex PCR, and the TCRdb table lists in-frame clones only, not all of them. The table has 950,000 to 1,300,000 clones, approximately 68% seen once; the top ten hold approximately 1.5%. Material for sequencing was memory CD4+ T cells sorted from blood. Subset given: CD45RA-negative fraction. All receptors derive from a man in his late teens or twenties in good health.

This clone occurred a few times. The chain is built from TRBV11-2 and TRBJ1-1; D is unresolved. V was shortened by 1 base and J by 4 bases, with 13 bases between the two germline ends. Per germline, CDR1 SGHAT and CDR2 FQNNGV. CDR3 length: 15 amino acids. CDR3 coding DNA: TGTGCCAGCAGCTTAGGCCGAATTATGGGCACTGAAGCTTTCTTT. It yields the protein CASSLGRIMGTEAFF.

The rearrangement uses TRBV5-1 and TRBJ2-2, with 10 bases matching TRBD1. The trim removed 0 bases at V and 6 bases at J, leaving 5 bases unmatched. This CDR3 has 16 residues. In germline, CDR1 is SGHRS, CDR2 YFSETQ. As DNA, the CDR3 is TGCGCCAGCAGCTTGGCCGGACAGGGGGTCGCCGGGGAGCTGTTTTTT. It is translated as CASSLAGQGVAGELFF.

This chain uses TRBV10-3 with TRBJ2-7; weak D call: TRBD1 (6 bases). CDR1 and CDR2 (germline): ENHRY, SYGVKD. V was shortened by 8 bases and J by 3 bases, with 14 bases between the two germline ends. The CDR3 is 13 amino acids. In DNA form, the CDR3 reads TGTGCCATCGGGCAGGGGATAATCTACGAGCAGTACTTC. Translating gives CAIGQGIIYEQYF.

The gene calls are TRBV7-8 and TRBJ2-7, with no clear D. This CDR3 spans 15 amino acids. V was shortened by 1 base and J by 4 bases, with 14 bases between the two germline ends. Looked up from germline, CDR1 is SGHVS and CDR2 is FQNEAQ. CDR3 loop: CASSLVLDVGYEQYF. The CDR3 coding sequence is TGTGCCAGCAGCTTAGTTTTGGATGTAGGATACGAGCAGTACTTC.

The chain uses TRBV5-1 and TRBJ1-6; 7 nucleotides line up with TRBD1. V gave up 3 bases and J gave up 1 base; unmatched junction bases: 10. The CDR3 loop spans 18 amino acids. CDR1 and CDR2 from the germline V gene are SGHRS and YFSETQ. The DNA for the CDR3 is TGCGCCAGCAGCTACTCCCAGGGGGGAGTATCCTATAATTCACCCCTCCACTTT. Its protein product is CASSYSQGGVSYNSPLHF. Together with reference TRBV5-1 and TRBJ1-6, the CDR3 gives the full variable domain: KAGVTQTPRYLIKTRGQQVTLSCSPISGHRSVSWYQQTPGQGLQFLFEYFSETQRNKGNFPGRFSGRQFSNSRSEMNVSTLELGDSALYLCASSYSQGGVSYNSPLHFGNGTRLTVT.

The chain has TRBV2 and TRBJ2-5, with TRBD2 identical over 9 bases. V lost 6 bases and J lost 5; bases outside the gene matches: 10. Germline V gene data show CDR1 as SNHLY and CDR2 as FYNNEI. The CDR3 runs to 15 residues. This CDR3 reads CASSPGTSLLETQYF. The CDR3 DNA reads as TGTGCCAGCAGCCCCGGGACTAGCCTCTTGGAGACCCAGTACTTC.

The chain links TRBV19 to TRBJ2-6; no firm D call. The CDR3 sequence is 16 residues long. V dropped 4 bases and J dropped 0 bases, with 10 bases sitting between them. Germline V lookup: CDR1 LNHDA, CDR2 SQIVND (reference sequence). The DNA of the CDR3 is TGTGCCAGTAGTAAATTCGACAACTCTGGGGCCAACGTCCTGACTTTC. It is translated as CASSKFDNSGANVLTF.

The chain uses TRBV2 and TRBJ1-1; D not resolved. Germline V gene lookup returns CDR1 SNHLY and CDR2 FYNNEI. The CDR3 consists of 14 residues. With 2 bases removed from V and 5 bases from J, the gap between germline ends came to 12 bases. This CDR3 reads CASSERTFRTEAFF. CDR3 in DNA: TGTGCCAGCAGTGAAAGGACCTTTAGAACTGAAGCTTTCTTT. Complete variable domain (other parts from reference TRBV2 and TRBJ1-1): EPEVTQTPSHQVTQMGQEVILRCVPISNHLYFYWYRQILGQKVEFLVSFYNNEISEKSEIFDDQFSVERPDGSNFTLKIRSTKLEDSAMYFCASSERTFRTEAFFGQGTRLTVV.

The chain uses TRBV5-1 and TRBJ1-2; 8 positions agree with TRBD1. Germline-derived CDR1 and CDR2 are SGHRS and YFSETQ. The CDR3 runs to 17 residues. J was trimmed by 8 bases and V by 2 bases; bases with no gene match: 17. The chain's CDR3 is CASSFPGQEGGVGGYTF. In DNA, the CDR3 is TGCGCCAGCAGCTTTCCGGGACAGGAAGGCGGTGTCGGGGGCTACACCTTC.

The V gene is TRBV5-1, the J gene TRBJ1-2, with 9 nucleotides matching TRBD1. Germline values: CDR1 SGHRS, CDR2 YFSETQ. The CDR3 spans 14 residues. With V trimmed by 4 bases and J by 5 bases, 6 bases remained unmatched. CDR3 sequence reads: CASSPGQGRYGYTF. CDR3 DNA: TGCGCCAGCAGCCCAGGACAGGGGAGATATGGCTACACCTTC. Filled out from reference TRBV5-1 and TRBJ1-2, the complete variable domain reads KAGVTQTPRYLIKTRGQQVTLSCSPISGHRSVSWYQQTPGQGLQFLFEYFSETQRNKGNFPGRFSGRQFSNSRSEMNVSTLELGDSALYLCASSPGQGRYGYTFGSGTRLTVV.

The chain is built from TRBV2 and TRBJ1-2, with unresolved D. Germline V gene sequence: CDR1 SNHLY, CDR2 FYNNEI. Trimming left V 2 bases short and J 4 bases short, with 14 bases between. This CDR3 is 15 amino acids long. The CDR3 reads CASSELAGGGYGYTF. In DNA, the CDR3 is TGTGCCAGCAGTGAACTAGCAGGAGGCGGCTATGGCTACACCTTC.

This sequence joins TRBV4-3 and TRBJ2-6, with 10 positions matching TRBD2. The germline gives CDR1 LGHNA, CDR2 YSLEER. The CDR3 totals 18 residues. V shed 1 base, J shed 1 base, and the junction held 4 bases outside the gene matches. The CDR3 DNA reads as TGCGCCAGCAGCCAAGCGATAGCGGGAGGATCTGGGGCCAACGTCCTGACTTTC. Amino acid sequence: CASSQAIAGGSGANVLTF.

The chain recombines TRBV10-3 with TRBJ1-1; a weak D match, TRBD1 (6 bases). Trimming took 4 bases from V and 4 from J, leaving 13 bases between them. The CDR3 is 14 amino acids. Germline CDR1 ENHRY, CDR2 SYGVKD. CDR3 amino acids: CAISGRGSGTEAFF. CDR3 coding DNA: TGTGCCATCAGTGGCAGGGGTAGTGGCACTGAAGCTTTCTTT.

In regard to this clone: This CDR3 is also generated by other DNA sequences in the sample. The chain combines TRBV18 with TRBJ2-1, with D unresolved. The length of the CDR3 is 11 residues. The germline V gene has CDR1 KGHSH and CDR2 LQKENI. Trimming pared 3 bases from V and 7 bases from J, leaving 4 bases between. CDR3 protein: CASSPGNEQFF. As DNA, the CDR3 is TGTGCCAGCTCACCCGGGAATGAGCAGTTCTTC.

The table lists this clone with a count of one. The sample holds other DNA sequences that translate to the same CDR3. The CDR3 nucleotides read TGCGCCAGCAGCTCGTCGGGACAGGGGAACACTGAAGCTTTCTTT. This encodes CASSSSGQGNTEAFF. This chain joins TRBV5-1 and TRBJ1-1; 9 nucleotides line up with TRBD1. This CDR3 spans 15 amino acids. V lost 3 bases and J lost 1; bases outside the gene matches: 4. Germline values: CDR1 SGHRS, CDR2 YFSETQ.

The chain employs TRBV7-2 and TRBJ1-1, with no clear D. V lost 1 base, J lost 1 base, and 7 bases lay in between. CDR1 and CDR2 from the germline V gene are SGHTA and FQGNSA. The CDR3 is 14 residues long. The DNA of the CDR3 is TGTGCCAGCAGCTTAGATGTCAGGAACACTGAAGCTTTCTTT. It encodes CASSLDVRNTEAFF.

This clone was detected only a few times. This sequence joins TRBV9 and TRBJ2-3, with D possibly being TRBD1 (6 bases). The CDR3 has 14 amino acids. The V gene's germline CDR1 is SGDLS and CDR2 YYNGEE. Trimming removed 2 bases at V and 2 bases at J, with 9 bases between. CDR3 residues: CASSVQGNTDTQYF. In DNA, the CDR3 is TGTGCCAGCAGCGTCCAGGGGAACACAGATACGCAGTATTTT.